The 18 T cell receptor beta chains reported below all come from one sample, sequenced in a study of blood T cell repertoires in COVID-19. The repertoire was sequenced with immunoSEQ multiplex PCR; TCRdb's copy has only in-frame clones and lacks some. The sample records over 250,000 clones, 75% to 90% being singletons. Specimen: peripheral blood. The origin of the receptors is a woman in her 70s with COVID-19, enrolled during active disease.

The chain uses TRBV10-3 and TRBJ1-5; tentative D call: TRBD1 (6 bases). This CDR3 contains 13 residues. V was pared by 10 bases and J by 0 bases, with 10 bases between. CDR1 is ENHRY and CDR2 is SYGVKD in the germline V gene. The CDR3 DNA follows: TGTGCCACCCAGGGGCTTAGCAATCAGCCCCAGCATTTT. It is translated as CATQGLSNQPQHF.

This clone has only one observation. The rearrangement joins TRBV10-3 to TRBJ2-2; 7 positions match TRBD1. The CDR3 length is 14 residues. Germline assignment: CDR1 ENHRY and CDR2 SYGVKD. V shed 6 bases, J shed 1 base, and the junction held 2 bases outside the gene matches. This CDR3 reads CAIRRQGNTGELFF. CDR3 nucleotide sequence: TGTGCCATCAGGCGACAGGGGAACACCGGGGAGCTGTTTTTT.

The chain carries TRBV21-1 and TRBJ1-3; TRBD1 is the table's D call and was not checked against the DNA. TRBV21-1 is designated a pseudogene. This CDR3 region has 16 residues. The CDR3 spells CASSKTGQRSGNTIYF. As DNA, the CDR3 is TGTGCCAGCAGCAAAACTGGACAGCGCTCTGGAAACACCATATATTTT.

The genes are TRBV11-3 and TRBJ2-5; D remains ambiguous. Germline loops: CDR1 SGHNT, CDR2 YENEEA. The ends were cut back, 0 bases at V and 5 bases at J, with 4 bases in the middle. The CDR3 has 12 amino acids. The CDR3 DNA reads TGTGCCAGCAGCTTAGATATGGAGACCCAGTACTTC. Translating gives CASSLDMETQYF. The variable domain in full, with the rest retrieved from reference TRBV11-3 and TRBJ2-5, is EAGVVQSPRYKIIEKKQPVAFWCNPISGHNTLYWYLQNLGQGPELLIRYENEEAVDDSQLPKDRFSAERLKGVDSTLKIQPAELGDSAVYLCASSLDMETQYFGPGTRLLVL.

This chain uses TRBV6-5 with TRBJ2-1; D is perhaps TRBD2 (7 bases). The germline gives CDR1 MNHEY, CDR2 SVGAGI. V was cut by 7 bases and J by 9 bases, with 19 bases left in between. The CDR3 is 14 residues long. The CDR3 protein is CASNLGGGQGEQFF. CDR3 nucleotide sequence: TGTGCCAGCAACCTTGGGGGGGGGCAGGGTGAGCAGTTCTTC.

V usage is TRBV3-1 (or the pseudogene TRBV3-2) and J usage is TRBJ2-7, with D hard to call. Germline-derived CDR1 and CDR2 are LGHDT and YNNKEL (reference sequence). There are 15 residues in the CDR3. The V and J ends lost 1 base and 1 base respectively, with 11 bases between them. The CDR3, as DNA: TGTGCCAGCAGCCAAGGCGATCCGAAGTCCTACGAGCAGTACTTC. Protein: CASSQGDPKSYEQYF.

The genes are TRBV30 and TRBJ2-7; TRBD2 agrees at 7 bases. V dropped 4 bases and J dropped 4; count of bases not matched to a gene: 1. Germline V gene lookup returns CDR1 GTSNPN and CDR2 SVGIG (reference sequence). The CDR3 covers 11 residues. The CDR3 DNA follows: TGTGCCTGGACTAGCGGATACGAGCAGTACTTC. Protein product: CAWTSGYEQYF.

J is TRBJ2-1 and V is TRBV7-2; 13 nucleotides align to TRBD2. Looked up from germline, CDR1 is SGHTA and CDR2 is FQGNSA. V dropped 5 bases and J dropped 5; count of bases not matched to a gene: 3. This CDR3 is 15 amino acids long. The CDR3 DNA is TGTGCCAGCAGCAAGGGACTAGCGGGGAACAATGAGCAGTTCTTC. Its translation is CASSKGLAGNNEQFF.

This sequence joins TRBV10-1 and TRBJ2-3, with 8 bases aligning to TRBD2. The CDR3 runs to 13 residues. Germline values: CDR1 WNHNN, CDR2 SYGVQD (reference sequence). V shed 7 bases and J 7 bases; nucleotides not matched to a gene: 7. The CDR3 sequence: CASNTGLGNTQYF. DNA for the CDR3: TGCGCCAGCAACACGGGACTAGGAAATACGCAGTATTTT.

V gene TRBV6-5 combines with J gene TRBJ1-1; no firm D call. The CDR3 is 13 residues long. Trimming left V 7 bases short and J 0 bases short, with 9 bases between. Germline values: CDR1 MNHEY, CDR2 SVGAGI. The CDR3: CASTLELNTEAFF. CDR3 coding DNA: TGTGCCAGCACCCTAGAGTTGAACACTGAAGCTTTCTTT.

The CDR3 protein is CASSVQGRVTGELFF. In DNA form, the CDR3 reads TGCGCCAGCAGCGTACAGGGTCGGGTCACCGGGGAGCTGTTTTTT. The V and J genes are TRBV5-1 and TRBJ2-2; maybe TRBD1 (6 bases). The CDR3 totals 15 residues. With 4 bases removed from V and 4 bases from J, the gap between germline ends came to 14 bases. CDR1 is SGHRS, CDR2 YFSETQ, per germline.

This clone was recorded only once. V usage is TRBV19 and J usage is TRBJ2-1, with 15 bases aligning to TRBD2. Per germline, CDR1 LNHDA and CDR2 SQIVND (reference sequence). The CDR3 has 17 amino acids. V shed 9 bases, J shed 7 bases, and the junction held 13 bases outside the gene matches. Written as DNA, the CDR3 is TGTGCCAGCACACTCGGACTAGCGGGGGGGAATAGGAATGAGCAGTTCTTC. Translating gives CASTLGLAGGNRNEQFF.

A single count supports this clone. V is TRBV5-5 and J is TRBJ2-7, with D possibly TRBD2 on 5 matching bases. From germline, CDR1 is SGHKS and CDR2 YYEKEE (reference sequence). This CDR3 has 15 residues. The V gene lost 3 bases and the J gene lost 0 bases, with 13 bases spanning the gap. Here the CDR3 reads CASSWTGSDSYEQYF. The DNA for the CDR3 is TGTGCCAGCAGCTGGACGGGGAGCGACTCCTACGAGCAGTACTTC. The full variable domain, with the rest looked up from reference TRBV5-5 and TRBJ2-7, is DAGVTQSPTHLIKTRGQQVTLRCSPISGHKSVSWYQQVLGQGPQFIFQYYEKEERGRGNFPDRFSARQFPNYSSELNVNALLLGDSALYLCASSWTGSDSYEQYFGPGTRLTVT.

The chain couples TRBV30 to TRBJ2-5; 7 nucleotides line up with TRBD2. Germline trimming cut 3 bases from V and 2 bases from J; bases unmatched to any gene: 6. The length of the CDR3 is 14 residues. The germline V gene has CDR1 GTSNPN and CDR2 SVGIG (reference sequence). The CDR3 spells CAWSAGVTQETQYF. CDR3 sequence (DNA): TGTGCCTGGAGCGCGGGGGTGACTCAAGAGACCCAGTACTTC.

CDR3 DNA: TGTGCCAGCAGGTTTACGGACTTCTCTGGAAACACCATATATTTT. Protein: CASRFTDFSGNTIYF. The genes are TRBV5-5 and TRBJ1-3; D is unresolved. The germline V gene has CDR1 SGHKS and CDR2 YYEKEE (reference sequence). Between the trimmed V and J ends, which lost 5 bases and 0 bases, there was a span of 12 bases. The CDR3 covers 15 residues.

The rearrangement uses TRBV7-8 and TRBJ1-2; D gene unclear. V was pared by 5 bases and J by 3 bases, with 10 bases between. The CDR3 is made up of 13 amino acids. CDR1 is SGHVS, CDR2 FQNEAQ, per germline. The CDR3: CASSLSEDYGYTF. The CDR3 coding sequence is TGTGCCAGCAGCCTATCCGAGGACTATGGCTACACCTTC.

The chain uses TRBV10-3 and TRBJ1-4, with 7 nucleotides matching TRBD1. With V trimmed by 2 bases and J by 8 bases, 8 bases remained unmatched. The CDR3 contains 15 residues. The germline V gene has CDR1 ENHRY and CDR2 SYGVKD. CDR3 protein: CAISEGRQGVEKLFF. CDR3 nucleotides: TGTGCCATCAGTGAGGGAAGACAGGGCGTCGAAAAACTGTTTTTT.

This chain links TRBV19 with TRBJ1-2; 7 bases map to TRBD1. The CDR3 runs 11 residues. Germline V gene data show CDR1 as LNHDA and CDR2 as SQIVND (reference sequence). V shed 10 bases and J 8 bases; nucleotides not matched to a gene: 7. CDR3 coding DNA: TGTGCCACCCTGACAGGGCCCGGCTACACCTTC. Translating it yields CATLTGPGYTF. Complete variable domain (other parts from reference TRBV19 and TRBJ1-2): DGGITQSPKYLFRKEGQNVTLSCEQNLNHDAMYWYRQDPGQGLRLIYYSQIVNDFQKGDIAEGYSVSREKKESFPLTVTSAQKNPTAFYLCATLTGPGYTFGSGTRLTVV.